This T cell receptor beta chain was sequenced in a study of blood T cell repertoires in COVID-19. About the research overall: Material from acute and convalescent COVID-19 was sourced from the United States, Italy and Spain. PBMCs, B-cell-depleted T cells, or T cells were the source of the cDNA or gDNA that made up the material.

This CDR3 contains 14 residues. The germline gives CDR1 SGHRS, CDR2 YFSETQ. Trimming took off 5 bases at V and 2 bases at J, with 12 bases between the two ends. Authors' processing steps: Researchers report that nucleated cell counts were estimated from reference gene primer amplification. The method was immunoSEQ multiplex PCR; TCRdb's version includes in-frame clones alone and lacks a portion of them. V and J calls and clone size come straight from that table; D and trimming were deduced from the DNA. The sample lists roughly 150,000 clones; 85% to 90% were seen once. The source material was peripheral blood. The chain carries TRBV5-1 and TRBJ2-3; a weak D match, TRBD1 (6 bases). The TCR comes from a man aged 45-60 years who had recovered from COVID-19. The CDR3, as DNA: TGCGCCAGCAGACTACAGGGATACACAGATACGCAGTATTTT. As protein: CASRLQGYTDTQYF.